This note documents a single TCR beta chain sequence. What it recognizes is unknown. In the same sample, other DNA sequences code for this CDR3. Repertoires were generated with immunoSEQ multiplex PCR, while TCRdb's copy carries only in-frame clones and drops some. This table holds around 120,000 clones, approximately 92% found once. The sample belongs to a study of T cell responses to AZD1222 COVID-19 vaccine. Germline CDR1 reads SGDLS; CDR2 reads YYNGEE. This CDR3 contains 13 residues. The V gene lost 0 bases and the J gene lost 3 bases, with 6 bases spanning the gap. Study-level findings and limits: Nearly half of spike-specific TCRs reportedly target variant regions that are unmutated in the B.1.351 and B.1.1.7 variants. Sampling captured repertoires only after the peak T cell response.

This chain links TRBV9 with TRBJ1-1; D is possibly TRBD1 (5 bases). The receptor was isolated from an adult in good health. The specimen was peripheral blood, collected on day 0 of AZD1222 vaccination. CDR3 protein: CASSVGGDTEAFF. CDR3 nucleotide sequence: TGTGCCAGCAGCGTAGGAGGGGACACTGAAGCTTTCTTT.